These 13 T cell receptor beta chains came from one sample sequenced in a study of T cell changes during pregnancy in multiple sclerosis. Generated by immunoSEQ multiplex PCR, the TCRdb table keeps only in-frame clones and is missing some. The profile shows around 56,000 clones, about 90% of them singletons. The sample here was CD4+ T cells from peripheral blood mononuclear cells, taken in the first trimester of pregnancy. The receptors stem from a female donor with multiple sclerosis, enrolled in a pregnancy study.

The chain joins TRBV18 to TRBJ1-3; 7 positions match TRBD1. The germline CDR1 and CDR2 sequences are KGHSH and LQKENI. The CDR3 is 15 residues long. Trimming at V came to 3 bases and at J to 2 bases, leaving 4 bases not matched to a gene. The CDR3 spells CASSPPGQPGNTIYF. Written as DNA, the CDR3 is TGTGCCAGCTCACCGCCGGGACAGCCTGGAAACACCATATATTTT.

The rearrangement links TRBV7-2 to TRBJ1-6, with 7 bases lining up with TRBD1. The CDR3 is made up of 15 amino acids. The J segment lost 7 bases and the V segment lost 5 bases, leaving 8 bases of the junction unmatched. The V gene's germline CDR1 is SGHTA and CDR2 FQGNSA. The CDR3 spells CASSDTGAENSPLHF. CDR3 nucleotide sequence: TGTGCCAGCAGCGACACAGGGGCCGAGAATTCACCCCTCCACTTT.

This chain uses TRBV7-2 with TRBJ1-6, with D unclear. Trimming pared 5 bases from V and 8 bases from J, leaving 10 bases between. This CDR3 region has 13 residues. Germline V gene data show CDR1 as SGHTA and CDR2 as FQGNSA. CDR3 nucleotide sequence: TGTGCCAGCAGCCGCGGTCCAGATTCACCCCTCCACTTT. As protein: CASSRGPDSPLHF.

CDR3 sequence reads: CASSLSQGSYNEQFF. DNA for the CDR3: TGTGCCAGCAGCTTGAGTCAGGGCTCTTACAATGAGCAGTTCTTC. The chain employs TRBV5-4 and TRBJ2-1, with D possibly being TRBD1 (5 bases). This CDR3 spans 15 amino acids. V was shortened by 1 base and J by 4 bases, with 12 bases between the two germline ends. Germline V gives CDR1 SGHNT, CDR2 YYREEE (reference sequence).

The V gene is TRBV9, the J gene TRBJ1-3; TRBD1 might be the D (6 bases). The CDR3 extends over 17 amino acids. Per the germline V gene, CDR1 is SGDLS and CDR2 is YYNGEE. Trimming pared 0 bases from V and 0 bases from J, leaving 13 bases between. CDR3 amino acids: CASSVVGAEYSGNTIYF. The CDR3 DNA reads TGTGCCAGCAGCGTAGTGGGGGCGGAGTACTCTGGAAACACCATATATTTT.

The chain is built from TRBV4-3 and TRBJ2-5; 8 bases are a match to TRBD1. Germline V gives CDR1 LGHNA, CDR2 YSLEER. Unmatched junction bases numbered 9, after V lost 4 bases and J lost 5 bases. CDR3 size: 15 residues. The CDR3 protein is CASSPGGLGGETQYF. As DNA, the CDR3 is TGCGCCAGCAGCCCAGGGGGCCTCGGCGGGGAGACCCAGTACTTC.

This clone was found once. The chain uses TRBV6-5 and TRBJ2-7; 9 positions agree with TRBD1. This CDR3 has 15 amino acids. In germline, CDR1 is MNHEY, CDR2 SVGAGI. V lost 5 bases and J lost 2; bases outside the gene matches: 7. CDR3 coding DNA: TGTGCCAGCAGTCCTGACAGGGGGGCCGCCTACGAGCAGTACTTC. Protein sequence: CASSPDRGAAYEQYF.

This chain connects TRBV5-4 to TRBJ2-7; TRBD2 is a possible D gene (7 bases). CDR1 and CDR2 from the germline V gene are SGHNT and YYREEE (reference sequence). This CDR3 is built from 14 residues. V gave up 2 bases and J gave up 0 bases, with 9 bases separating them. This CDR3 is CASSFAGASYEQYF. The CDR3 DNA follows: TGTGCCAGCAGCTTCGCGGGGGCCTCCTACGAGCAGTACTTC.

V usage is TRBV5-5 and J usage is TRBJ1-5; unclear D gene. Germline assignment: CDR1 SGHKS and CDR2 YYEKEE (reference sequence). V gave up 0 bases and J gave up 7 bases, with 11 bases separating them. The CDR3 extends over 14 amino acids. Here the CDR3 DNA reads TGTGCCAGCAGCTTGGCCCGGGTTGGGCAGCCCCAGCATTTT. It is translated as CASSLARVGQPQHF.

The chain combines TRBV9 with TRBJ2-2; 11 positions agree with TRBD1. V lost 3 bases to trimming and J lost 5 bases; unmatched junction nucleotides: 3. The V gene's germline CDR1 is SGDLS and CDR2 YYNGEE. This CDR3 is built from 15 residues. The CDR3 spells CASSAGQGATGELFF. CDR3 nucleotides: TGTGCCAGCAGCGCCGGACAGGGGGCAACCGGGGAGCTGTTTTTT.

The CDR3 region has the DNA TGTGCCAGCAGGGGGCAGGGGGTGTGGCAGCCCCAGCATTTT. This sequence encodes CASRGQGVWQPQHF. The V gene is TRBV7-2, the J gene TRBJ1-5, with 7 nucleotides matching TRBD1. After removal of 6 bases from V and 7 bases from J, the junction contained 9 bases not matched to a gene. This CDR3 spans 14 amino acids. Germline V CDR1 and CDR2: SGHTA, FQGNSA.

The chain couples TRBV19 to TRBJ1-2; D unclear. V was shortened by 11 bases and J by 3 bases, with 13 bases between the two germline ends. CDR3 length: 12 amino acids. Germline-derived CDR1 and CDR2 are LNHDA and SQIVND (reference sequence). CDR3 coding DNA: TGTGCCGTGGGCTCACTGGACTATGGCTACACCTTC. Translating it yields CAVGSLDYGYTF.

This clone appeared a single time. The rearrangement uses TRBV7-2 and TRBJ2-5; D unresolved. With 1 base removed from V and 7 bases from J, the gap between germline ends came to 10 bases. The CDR3 is 13 residues long. The V gene's germline CDR1 is SGHTA and CDR2 FQGNSA. The CDR3 sequence: CASSLVQDGTQYF. The CDR3 DNA reads as TGTGCCAGCAGCTTAGTCCAGGATGGGACCCAGTACTTC.